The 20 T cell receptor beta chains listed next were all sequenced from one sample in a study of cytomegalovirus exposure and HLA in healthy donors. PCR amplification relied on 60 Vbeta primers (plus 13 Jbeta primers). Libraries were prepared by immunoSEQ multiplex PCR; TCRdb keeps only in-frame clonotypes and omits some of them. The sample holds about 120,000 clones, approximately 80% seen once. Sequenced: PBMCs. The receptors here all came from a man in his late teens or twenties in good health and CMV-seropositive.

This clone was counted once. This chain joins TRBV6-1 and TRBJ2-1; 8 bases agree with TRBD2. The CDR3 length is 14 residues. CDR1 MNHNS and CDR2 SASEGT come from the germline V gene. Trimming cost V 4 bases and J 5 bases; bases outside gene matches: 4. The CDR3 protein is CASSVSGENNEQFF. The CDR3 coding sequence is TGTGCCAGCAGTGTTAGCGGGGAGAACAATGAGCAGTTCTTC.

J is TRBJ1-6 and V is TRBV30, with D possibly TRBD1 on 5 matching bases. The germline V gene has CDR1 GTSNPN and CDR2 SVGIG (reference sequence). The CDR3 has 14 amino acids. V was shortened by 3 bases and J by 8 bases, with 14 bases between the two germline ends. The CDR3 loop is CAWSLGQEYSPLHF. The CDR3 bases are TGTGCCTGGAGCTTGGGGCAGGAGTATTCACCCCTCCACTTT. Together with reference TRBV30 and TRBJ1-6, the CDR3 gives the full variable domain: SQTIHQWPATLVQPVGSPLSLECTVEGTSNPNLYWYRQAAGRGLQLLFYSVGIGQISSEVPQNLSASRPQDRQFILSSKKLLLSDSGFYLCAWSLGQEYSPLHFGNGTRLTVT.

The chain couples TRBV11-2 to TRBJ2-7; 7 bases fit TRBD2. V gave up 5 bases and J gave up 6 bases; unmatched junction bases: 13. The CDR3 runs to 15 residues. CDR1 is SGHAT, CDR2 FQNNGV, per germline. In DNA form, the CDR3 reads TGTGCCAGCAGCACCTTACGCGGGGGATCGATCGAGCAGTACTTC. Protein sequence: CASSTLRGGSIEQYF. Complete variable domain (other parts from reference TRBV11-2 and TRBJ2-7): EAGVAQSPRYKIIEKRQSVAFWCNPISGHATLYWYQQILGQGPKLLIQFQNNGVVDDSQLPKDRFSAERLKGVDSTLKIQPAKLEDSAVYLCASSTLRGGSIEQYFGPGTRLTVT.

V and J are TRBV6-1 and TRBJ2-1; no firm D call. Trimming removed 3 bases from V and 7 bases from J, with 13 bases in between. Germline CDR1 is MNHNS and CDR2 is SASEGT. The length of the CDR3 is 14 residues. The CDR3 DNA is TGTGCCAGCAGTGACAAACCGGTATGGAATGAGCAGTTCTTC. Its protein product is CASSDKPVWNEQFF.

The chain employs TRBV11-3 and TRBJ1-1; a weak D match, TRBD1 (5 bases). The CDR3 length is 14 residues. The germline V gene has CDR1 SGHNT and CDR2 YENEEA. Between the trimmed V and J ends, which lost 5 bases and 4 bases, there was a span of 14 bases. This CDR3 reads CASSAGRGSTEAFF. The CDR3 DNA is TGTGCCAGCAGCGCGGGACGGGGAAGCACTGAAGCTTTCTTT.

This CDR3 is CASSAGLAGEVTREQYF. The CDR3 nucleotides read TGTGCCAGCAGTGCGGGACTAGCGGGAGAGGTTACGCGAGAGCAGTACTTC. The V call is TRBV27, the J call TRBJ2-7; 14 bases match TRBD2. Unmatched junction bases numbered 13, after V lost 5 bases and J lost 7 bases. Germline V gives CDR1 MNHEY, CDR2 SMNVEV (reference sequence). The CDR3 has 17 residues.

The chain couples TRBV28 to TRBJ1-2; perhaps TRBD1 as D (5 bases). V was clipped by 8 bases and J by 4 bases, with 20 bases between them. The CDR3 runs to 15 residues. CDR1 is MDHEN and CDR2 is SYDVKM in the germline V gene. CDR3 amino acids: CASRTVGGAGYGYTF. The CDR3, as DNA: TGTGCCAGCCGTACAGTAGGAGGGGCGGGCTATGGCTACACCTTC.

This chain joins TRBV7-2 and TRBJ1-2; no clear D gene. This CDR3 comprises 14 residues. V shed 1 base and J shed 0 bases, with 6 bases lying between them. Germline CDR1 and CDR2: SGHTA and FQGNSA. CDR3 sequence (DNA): TGTGCCAGCAGCTTAGGGAGCGCTAACTATGGCTACACCTTC. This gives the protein CASSLGSANYGYTF.

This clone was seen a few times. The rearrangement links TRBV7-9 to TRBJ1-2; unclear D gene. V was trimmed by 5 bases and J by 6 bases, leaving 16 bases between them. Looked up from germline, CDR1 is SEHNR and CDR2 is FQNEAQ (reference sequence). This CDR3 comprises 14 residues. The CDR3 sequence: CASSPGRVVDGYTF. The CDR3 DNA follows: TGTGCCAGCAGCCCCGGGAGGGTGGTCGATGGCTACACCTTC.

The CDR3 DNA is TGTGCCAGCAGTGCCGCAGGGGATCGAGAAGAGACCCAGTACTTC. It encodes CASSAAGDREETQYF. This chain links TRBV6-5 with TRBJ2-5, with D perhaps matching TRBD1 (6 bases). The V end was cut by 5 bases, the J end by 3 bases, with 16 bases between. CDR1 is MNHEY, CDR2 SVGAGI, per germline. The length of the CDR3 is 15 residues.

For the CDR3, the DNA is TGTGCCAGCAGCGTAGGCGGGGCTTACGGTGAAAAACTGTTTTTT. This sequence encodes CASSVGGAYGEKLFF. The chain combines TRBV9 with TRBJ1-4, with D perhaps TRBD1 (5 bases). The V end was cut by 0 bases, the J end by 7 bases, with 13 bases between. Germline loops: CDR1 SGDLS, CDR2 YYNGEE. This CDR3 region has 15 residues.

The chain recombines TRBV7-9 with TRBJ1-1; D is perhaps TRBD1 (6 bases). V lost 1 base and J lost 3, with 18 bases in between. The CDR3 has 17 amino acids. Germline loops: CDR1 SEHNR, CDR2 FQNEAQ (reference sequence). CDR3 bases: TGTGCCAGCAGCTTAGAAGTAACAGGGTCTTGGGACACTGAAGCTTTCTTT. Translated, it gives CASSLEVTGSWDTEAFF.

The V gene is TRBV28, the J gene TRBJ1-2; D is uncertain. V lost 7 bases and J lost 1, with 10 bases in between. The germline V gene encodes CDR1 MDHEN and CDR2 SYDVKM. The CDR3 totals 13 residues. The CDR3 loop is CASTTGINYGYTF. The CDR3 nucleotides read TGTGCCAGCACCACGGGGATTAACTATGGCTACACCTTC.

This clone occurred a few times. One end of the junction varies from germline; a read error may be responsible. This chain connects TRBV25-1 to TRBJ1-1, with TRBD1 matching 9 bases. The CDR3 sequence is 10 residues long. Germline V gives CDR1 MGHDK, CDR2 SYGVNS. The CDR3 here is CASSGDRAIF. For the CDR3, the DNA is TGTGCCAGCAGTGGGGACAGGGCCATCTTT. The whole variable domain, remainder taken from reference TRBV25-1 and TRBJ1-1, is EADIYQTPRYLVIGTGKKITLECSQTMGHDKMYWYQQDPGMELHLIHYSYGVNSTEKGDLSSESTVSRIRTEHFPLTLESARPSHTSQYLCASSGDRAIFGQGTRLTVV.

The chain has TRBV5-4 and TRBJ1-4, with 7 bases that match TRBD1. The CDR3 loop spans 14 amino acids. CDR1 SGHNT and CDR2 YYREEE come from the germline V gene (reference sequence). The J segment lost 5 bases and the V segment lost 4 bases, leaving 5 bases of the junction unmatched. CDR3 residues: CASSHETGNEKLFF. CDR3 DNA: TGTGCCAGCAGCCACGAGACAGGGAATGAAAAACTGTTTTTT.

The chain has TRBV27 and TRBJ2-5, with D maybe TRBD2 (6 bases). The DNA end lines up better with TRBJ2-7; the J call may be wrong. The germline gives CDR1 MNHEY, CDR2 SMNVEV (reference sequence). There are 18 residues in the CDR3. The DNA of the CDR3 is TGTGCCAGCAGTTCCCTCCTTACAGGTTTGGGTGCGGGATACGAGCAGTACTTC. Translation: CASSSLLTGLGAGYEQYF.

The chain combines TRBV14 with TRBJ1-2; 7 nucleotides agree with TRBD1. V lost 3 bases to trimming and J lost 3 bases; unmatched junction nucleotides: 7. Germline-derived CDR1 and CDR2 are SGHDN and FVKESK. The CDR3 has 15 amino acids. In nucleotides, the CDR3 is TGTGCCAGCAGCCAGACAGGGTCGGGAGACTATGGCTACACCTTC. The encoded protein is CASSQTGSGDYGYTF.

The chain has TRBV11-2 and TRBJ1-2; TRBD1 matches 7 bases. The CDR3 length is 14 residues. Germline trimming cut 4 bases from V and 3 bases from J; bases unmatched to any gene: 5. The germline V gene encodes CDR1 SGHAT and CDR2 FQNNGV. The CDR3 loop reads CASSSGTAYYGYTF. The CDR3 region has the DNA TGTGCCAGCAGCTCCGGGACAGCATACTATGGCTACACCTTC.

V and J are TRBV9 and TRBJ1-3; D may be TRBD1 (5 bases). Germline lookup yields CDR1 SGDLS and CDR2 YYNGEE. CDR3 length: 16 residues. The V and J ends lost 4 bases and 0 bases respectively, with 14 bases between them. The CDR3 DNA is TGTGCCAGCAGCACTTCGACAGTCACCTCTGGAAACACCATATATTTT. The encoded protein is CASSTSTVTSGNTIYF.

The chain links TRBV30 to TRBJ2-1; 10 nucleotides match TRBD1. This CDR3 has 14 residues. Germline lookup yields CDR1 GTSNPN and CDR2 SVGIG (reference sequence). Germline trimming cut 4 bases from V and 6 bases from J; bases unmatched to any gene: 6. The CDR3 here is CAWTRQGAANEQFF. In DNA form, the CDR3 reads TGTGCCTGGACCCGACAGGGGGCTGCCAATGAGCAGTTCTTC. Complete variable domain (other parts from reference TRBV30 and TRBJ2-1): SQTIHQWPATLVQPVGSPLSLECTVEGTSNPNLYWYRQAAGRGLQLLFYSVGIGQISSEVPQNLSASRPQDRQFILSSKKLLLSDSGFYLCAWTRQGAANEQFFGPGTRLTVL.